This T cell receptor (beta chain) stems from a study of T-cell memory formation after mild COVID-19. MiXCR, applied by TCRdb to the 5' RACE reads, yields one record per CDR3 protein. The sample records 350,000 to 500,000 distinct CDR3 sequences, about 20% being singletons. Per germline, CDR1 ENHRY and CDR2 SYGVKD. The CDR3 covers 13 residues. Trimming took off 10 bases at V and 0 bases at J, with 13 bases between the two ends. The sequence was obtained from a man younger than 35 who had mild COVID-19 (a few samples of this study predate the infection). Cell type and time point are not known. This chain joins TRBV10-3 and TRBJ2-7; D call uncertain. What was sequenced was PBMCs or a T cell subset sorted from them (not recorded which). CDR3 bases: TGTGCCACCGGAGACCAGCTCTCCTACGAGCAGTACTTC. It translates to CATGDQLSYEQYF.